This TCR beta chain was observed in a study of T cell repertoires in cytomegalovirus infection. About the research overall: Public TCR beta signatures marked donors with CMV infection and the matching HLA.

This clonotype was seen repeatedly, ten times or more. Its antigen remains unknown. The CDR3 is 14 amino acids. Per germline, CDR1 SGHTA and CDR2 FQGNSA. Trimming took off 1 base at V and 5 bases at J, with 9 bases between the two ends. TCRdb reprocessed the reads via MiXCR and lists one record per CDR3 protein. The table lists around 300,000 distinct CDR3 sequences, 9.5% of them singletons. Notes on the study in general: The ex vivo response showed dominance by HLA-C-restricted CMV-specific TCR beta clonotypes. Pooled public TCR beta family frequency picked out CMV carriers with the relevant HLA.

The specimen sequenced was PBMCs. The chain links TRBV7-2 to TRBJ2-1; D uncertain. The source is a human donor in good health (CMV status not recorded). Some clones in this sample may be carry-over from other donors' samples. The CDR3 sequence is CASSLGVLHNEQFF. CDR3 DNA: TGTGCCAGCAGCTTAGGAGTCTTGCACAATGAGCAGTTCTTC. Based on the CDR3 plus reference TRBV7-2 and TRBJ2-1, the full variable domain is GAGVSQSPSNKVTEKGKDVELRCDPISGHTALYWYRQSLGQGLEFLIYFQGNSAPDKSGLPSDRFSAERTGGSVSTLTIQRTQQEDSAVYLCASSLGVLHNEQFFGPGTRLTVL.